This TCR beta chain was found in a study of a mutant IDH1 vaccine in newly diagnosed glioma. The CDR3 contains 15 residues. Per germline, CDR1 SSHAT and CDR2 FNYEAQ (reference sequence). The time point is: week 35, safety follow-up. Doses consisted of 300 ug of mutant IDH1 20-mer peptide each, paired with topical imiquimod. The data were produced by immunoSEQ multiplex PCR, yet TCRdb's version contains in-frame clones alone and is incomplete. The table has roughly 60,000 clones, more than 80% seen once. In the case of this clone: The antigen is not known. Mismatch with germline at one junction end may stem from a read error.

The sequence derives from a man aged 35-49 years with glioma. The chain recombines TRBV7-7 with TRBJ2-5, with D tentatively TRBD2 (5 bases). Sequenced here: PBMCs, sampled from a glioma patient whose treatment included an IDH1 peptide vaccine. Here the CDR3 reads CASSLAPAEQETQYF. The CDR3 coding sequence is TGTGCTAGCAGCTTAGCGCCGGCGGAACAAGAGACCCAGTACTTC.